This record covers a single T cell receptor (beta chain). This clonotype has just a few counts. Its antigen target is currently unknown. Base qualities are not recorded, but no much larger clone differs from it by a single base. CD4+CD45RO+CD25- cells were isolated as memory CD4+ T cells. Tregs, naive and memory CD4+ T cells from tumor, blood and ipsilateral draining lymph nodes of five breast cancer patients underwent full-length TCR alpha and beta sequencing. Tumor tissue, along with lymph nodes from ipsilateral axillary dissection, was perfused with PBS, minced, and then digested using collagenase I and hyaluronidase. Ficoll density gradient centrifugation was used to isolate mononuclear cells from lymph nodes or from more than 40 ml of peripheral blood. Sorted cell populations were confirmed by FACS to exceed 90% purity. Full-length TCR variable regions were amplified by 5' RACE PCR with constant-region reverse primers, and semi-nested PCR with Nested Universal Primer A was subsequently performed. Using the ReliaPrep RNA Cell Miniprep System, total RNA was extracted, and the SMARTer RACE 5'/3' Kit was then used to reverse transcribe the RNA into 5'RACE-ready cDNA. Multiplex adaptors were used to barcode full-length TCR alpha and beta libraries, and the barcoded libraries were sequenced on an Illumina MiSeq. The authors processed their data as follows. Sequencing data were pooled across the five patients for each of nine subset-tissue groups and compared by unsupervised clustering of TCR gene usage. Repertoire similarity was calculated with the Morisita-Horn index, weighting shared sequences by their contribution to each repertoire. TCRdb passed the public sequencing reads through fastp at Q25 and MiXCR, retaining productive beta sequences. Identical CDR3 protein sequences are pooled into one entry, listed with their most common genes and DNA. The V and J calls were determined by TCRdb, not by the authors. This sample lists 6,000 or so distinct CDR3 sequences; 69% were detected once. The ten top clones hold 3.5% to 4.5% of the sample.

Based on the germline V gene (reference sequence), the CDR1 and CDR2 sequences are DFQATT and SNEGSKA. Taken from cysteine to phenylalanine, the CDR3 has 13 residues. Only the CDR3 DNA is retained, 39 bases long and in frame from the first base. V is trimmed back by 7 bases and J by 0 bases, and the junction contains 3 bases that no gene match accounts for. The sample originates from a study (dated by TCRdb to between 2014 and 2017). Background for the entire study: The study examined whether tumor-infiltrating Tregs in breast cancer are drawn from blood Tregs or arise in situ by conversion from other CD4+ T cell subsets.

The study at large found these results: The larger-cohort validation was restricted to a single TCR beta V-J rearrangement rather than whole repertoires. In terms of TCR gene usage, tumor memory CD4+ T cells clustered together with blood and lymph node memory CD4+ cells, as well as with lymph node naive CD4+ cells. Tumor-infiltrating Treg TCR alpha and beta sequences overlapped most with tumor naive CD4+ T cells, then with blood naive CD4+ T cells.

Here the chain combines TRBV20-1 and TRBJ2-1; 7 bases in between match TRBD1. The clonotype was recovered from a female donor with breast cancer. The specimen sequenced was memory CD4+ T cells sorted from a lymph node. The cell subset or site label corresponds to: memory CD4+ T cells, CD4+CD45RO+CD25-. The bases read TGCAGTGTCAGGGACAGCTCCTACAATGAGCAGTTCTTC. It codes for CSVRDSSYNEQFF.